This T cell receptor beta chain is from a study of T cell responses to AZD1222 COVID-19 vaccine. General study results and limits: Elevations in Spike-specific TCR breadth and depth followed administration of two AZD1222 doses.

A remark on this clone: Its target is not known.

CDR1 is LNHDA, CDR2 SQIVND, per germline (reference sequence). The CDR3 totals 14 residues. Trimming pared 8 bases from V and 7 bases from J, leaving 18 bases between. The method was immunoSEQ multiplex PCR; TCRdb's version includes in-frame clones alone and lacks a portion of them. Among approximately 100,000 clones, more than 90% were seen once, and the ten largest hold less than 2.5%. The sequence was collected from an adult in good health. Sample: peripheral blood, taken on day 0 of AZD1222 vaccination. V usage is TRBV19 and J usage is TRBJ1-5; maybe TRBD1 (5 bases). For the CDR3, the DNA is TGTGCCAGTGGAAGGGGATGGGGGGAGCAGCCCCAGCATTTT. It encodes CASGRGWGEQPQHF.